Presented here are 7 T cell receptor beta chains from one specimen sequenced in a study of PD-1 blockade in mismatch repair-deficient tumors. Repertoires were generated with immunoSEQ multiplex PCR, while TCRdb's copy carries only in-frame clones and drops some. The top ten hold about 15% of the sample, which has approximately 60,000 clones, 88% seen once. The input for sequencing was peripheral blood, taken 52 weeks after starting pembrolizumab. All receptors come from an adult with mismatch repair-deficient cancer.

The count of this clone is one. This chain connects TRBV19 to TRBJ1-4; D call uncertain. Germline assignment: CDR1 LNHDA and CDR2 SQIVND (reference sequence). Between the trimmed V and J ends, which lost 5 bases and 0 bases, there was a span of 7 bases. The length of the CDR3 is 14 residues. The CDR3 nucleotides read TGTGCCAGTAGTGTGAGAACAACTAATGAAAAACTGTTTTTT. Protein: CASSVRTTNEKLFF.

The chain recombines TRBV29-1 with TRBJ1-1, with no clear D. The CDR3 covers 12 residues. CDR1 is SQVTM and CDR2 is ANQGSEA in the germline V gene. The V end lost 5 bases, the J end lost 1 base, and 8 bases lay between the germline ends. The CDR3 region has the DNA TGCAGCGTTCGGCAGCCGAACACTGAAGCTTTCTTT. Translating it yields CSVRQPNTEAFF.

This chain joins TRBV4-1 and TRBJ2-7; 10 positions match TRBD1. Germline V gives CDR1 MGHRA, CDR2 YSYEKL. Trimming cost V 4 bases and J 7 bases; bases outside gene matches: 10. The CDR3 has 15 residues. The CDR3 loop is CASSPSGTGVWEQYF. The CDR3, as DNA: TGCGCCAGCAGCCCGTCCGGGACAGGGGTTTGGGAGCAGTACTTC.

The chain combines TRBV21-1 with TRBJ1-1. TRBV21-1 is a known pseudogene. The CDR3 sequence is 14 residues long. This CDR3 reads CASTPYQMVRGAFF. In nucleotides, the CDR3 is TGTGCCAGCACCCCGTATCAAATGGTCCGGGGAGCTTTCTTT.

The chain employs TRBV19 and TRBJ2-2; D is unresolved. The CDR3 totals 15 residues. V was pared by 3 bases and J by 6 bases, with 14 bases between. The germline CDR1 and CDR2 sequences are LNHDA and SQIVND (reference sequence). The CDR3 DNA follows: TGTGCCAGTAGTATTAGTCCGTACGGGCCCGGGGAGCTGTTTTTT. Translation: CASSISPYGPGELFF.

The chain carries TRBV7-3 and TRBJ1-1, with D tentatively TRBD1 (6 bases). The V gene's germline CDR1 is SGHTA and CDR2 FQGTGA. The V end lost 1 base, the J end lost 9 bases, and 12 bases lay between the germline ends. The CDR3 spans 13 residues. Written as DNA, the CDR3 is TGTGCCAGCAGCTTAAGGTCAGGGGAACAAGCTTTCTTT. Residues: CASSLRSGEQAFF.

The V gene is TRBV19, the J gene TRBJ2-4, with 7 bases lining up with TRBD1. The CDR3 is 14 residues long. V lost 8 bases and J lost 16; bases outside the gene matches: 20. CDR1 and CDR2 (germline): LNHDA, SQIVND (reference sequence). Here the CDR3 DNA reads TGTGCCAGTCAGACGGGCTACCGGGACAGCGCTCGATACTTC. The encoded protein is CASQTGYRDSARYF.